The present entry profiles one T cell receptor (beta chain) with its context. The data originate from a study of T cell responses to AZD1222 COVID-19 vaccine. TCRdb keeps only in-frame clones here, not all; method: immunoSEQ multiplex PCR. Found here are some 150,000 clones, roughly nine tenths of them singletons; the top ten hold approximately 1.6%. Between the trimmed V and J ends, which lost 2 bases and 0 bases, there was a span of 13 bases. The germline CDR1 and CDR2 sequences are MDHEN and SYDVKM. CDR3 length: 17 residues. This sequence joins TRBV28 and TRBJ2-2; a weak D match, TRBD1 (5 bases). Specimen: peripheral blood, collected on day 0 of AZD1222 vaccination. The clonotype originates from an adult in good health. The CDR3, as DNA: TGTGCCAGCAGTTTAGTAGGGGTTTCCGCGAACACCGGGGAGCTGTTTTTT. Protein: CASSLVGVSANTGELFF.